The 27 T cell receptor beta chains in this list originate from one sample, sequenced in a study of T cells in Graves' hyperthyroidism and ophthalmopathy. The investigators amplified TCR beta CDR3 regions from RNA transcripts. HTBI primers were the set used in a first-round RT-PCR of the TCR CDR3. Each CDR3 protein is one row after TCRdb ran MiXCR on the multiplex PCR reads. The sample has roughly 630,000 distinct CDR3 sequences, 15% to 17% seen once. The sequencing input was blood. The receptors were sampled from a woman under 40 with Graves' hyperthyroidism.

This clonotype was counted at least ten times. The V gene is TRBV11-3, the J gene TRBJ2-7; D remains ambiguous. This CDR3 contains 16 residues. Deletions cut 5 bases from V and 5 bases from J, with 22 bases between. Per germline, CDR1 SGHNT and CDR2 YENEEA. CDR3 DNA: TGTGCCAGCAGCCCTGGATACAGCAGCCTACCCGACGAGCAGTACTTC. Translating gives CASSPGYSSLPDEQYF.

The chain couples TRBV11-2 to TRBJ2-4, with 10 positions matching TRBD2. The germline V gene has CDR1 SGHAT and CDR2 FQNNGV. After removal of 5 bases from V and 9 bases from J, the junction contained 16 bases not matched to a gene. The CDR3 spans 17 residues. The CDR3 here is CASSQDQLSTSGTIQYF. The CDR3 coding sequence is TGTGCCAGCAGCCAAGATCAGTTGAGTACTAGCGGGACCATTCAGTACTTC.

This rearrangement joins TRBV11-2 to TRBJ2-7; D is undetermined. The CDR3 contains 15 residues. With 5 bases removed from V and 3 bases from J, the gap between germline ends came to 17 bases. CDR1 and CDR2 from the germline V gene are SGHAT and FQNNGV. The CDR3 here is CASSPLTEVIYEQYF. CDR3 bases: TGTGCCAGCAGCCCACTGACTGAGGTTATCTACGAGCAGTACTTC.

This clonotype was detected many times. This chain connects TRBV29-1 to TRBJ2-3; D might be TRBD1 (6 bases). The CDR3 spans 16 residues. Trimming took 2 bases from V and 2 from J, leaving 17 bases between them. Germline V CDR1 and CDR2: SQVTM, ANQGSEA. The CDR3 sequence: CSVEHPRRDTTDTQYF. CDR3 sequence (DNA): TGCAGCGTTGAACATCCGAGACGGGACACCACAGATACGCAGTATTTT.

This clonotype occurred many times. This sequence joins TRBV28 and TRBJ2-7; TRBD1 is a possible D gene (6 bases). The CDR3 spans 14 residues. V gave up 7 bases and J gave up 2 bases, with 15 bases separating them. Germline V gene sequence: CDR1 MDHEN, CDR2 SYDVKM. CDR3 nucleotides: TGTGCCAGCATTAACCGGGCAGGGGCCTACGAGCAGTACTTC. Translation gives CASINRAGAYEQYF.

This clonotype was observed a few times. CDR3 coding DNA: TGTGCCACCAGCAGAGACAAGGACAGCCTTTCCTACGAGCAGTACTTC. This encodes CATSRDKDSLSYEQYF. This chain links TRBV15 with TRBJ2-7; a possible D gene is TRBD1 (6 bases). Germline CDR1 is LNHNV and CDR2 is YYDKDF (reference sequence). CDR3 length: 16 amino acids. V was pared by 0 bases and J by 1 base, with 13 bases between.

The gene calls are TRBV6-2 or TRBV6-3 and TRBJ1-1; D unclear. In germline, CDR1 is MNHEY, CDR2 SVGEGT. The CDR3 is made up of 13 amino acids. The V gene lost 6 bases and the J gene lost 1 base, with 9 bases spanning the gap. Here the CDR3 DNA reads TGTGCCAGCAGCAACTCAGCGAACACTGAAGCTTTCTTT. Protein: CASSNSANTEAFF.

In regard to this clonotype: A much more abundant neighbour one base away suggests this may be a read error. The J gene is TRBJ2-3, the V gene TRBV6-1, with TRBD2 identical over 9 bases. After removal of 6 bases from V and 2 bases from J, the junction contained 15 bases not matched to a gene. This CDR3 contains 18 residues. Germline V CDR1 and CDR2: MNHNS, SASEGT. The CDR3 protein is CASSNRLWTSEYTDTQYF. CDR3 sequence (DNA): TGTGCCAGCAGCAACCGCCTCTGGACTAGCGAGTACACAGATACGCAGTATTTT.

This rearrangement joins TRBV7-3 to TRBJ2-5; no clear D. Germline CDR1 reads SGHTA; CDR2 reads FQGTGA. V gave up 5 bases and J gave up 2 bases, with 15 bases separating them. The CDR3 is made up of 15 amino acids. The CDR3 nucleotides read TGTGCCAGCAGCCTCCAAGGTAGCTTACAAGAGACCCAGTACTTC. Translating gives CASSLQGSLQETQYF.

There are many counts of this clonotype. The chain couples TRBV28 to TRBJ2-1; 10 bases are shared with TRBD1. From germline, CDR1 is MDHEN and CDR2 SYDVKM. This CDR3 region has 15 residues. The trim removed 6 bases at V and 13 bases at J, leaving 15 bases unmatched. The CDR3 region has the DNA TGTGCCAGCAGGGCCCCCTCGACAGGGGGCGAACATCAGTTCTTC. Amino acids: CASRAPSTGGEHQFF.

The V call is TRBV29-1, the J call TRBJ2-2; 9 bases map to TRBD1. This CDR3 is built from 13 residues. The V and J ends lost 7 bases and 6 bases, in that order; junction bases with no gene match: 6. The germline gives CDR1 SQVTM, CDR2 ANQGSEA. CDR3 protein: CSAGTGKSGELFF. Here the CDR3 DNA reads TGCAGCGCCGGGACAGGGAAGTCCGGGGAGCTGTTTTTT.

The sample holds a few counts of this clonotype. The J gene is TRBJ1-1, the V gene TRBV15; D is perhaps TRBD1 (6 bases). This CDR3 spans 15 amino acids. The V end lost 3 bases, the J end lost 4 bases, and 15 bases lay between the germline ends. The V gene's germline CDR1 is LNHNV and CDR2 YYDKDF (reference sequence). The chain's CDR3 is CATSRPPDRTTEAFF. The CDR3 DNA reads as TGTGCCACCAGCAGGCCGCCGGACAGAACCACTGAAGCTTTCTTT.

There are many counts of this clonotype. The chain combines TRBV18 with TRBJ1-2; D is perhaps TRBD1 (5 bases). This CDR3 is 13 amino acids long. Germline values: CDR1 KGHSH, CDR2 LQKENI. V was clipped by 3 bases and J by 2 bases, with 7 bases between them. CDR3 sequence: CASSPGLNYGYTF. DNA of the CDR3: TGTGCCAGCTCACCGGGACTGAACTATGGCTACACCTTC.

V and J are TRBV20-1 and TRBJ2-3, with D perhaps TRBD2 (5 bases). The CDR3 extends over 13 amino acids. The V and J ends lost 6 bases and 3 bases respectively, with 13 bases between them. CDR1 DFQATT and CDR2 SNEGSKA come from the germline V gene (reference sequence). The CDR3 protein is CSAARVRTDTQYF. The CDR3 DNA is TGCAGTGCGGCGCGGGTGAGAACAGATACGCAGTATTTT.

The V and J genes are TRBV7-9 and TRBJ1-4; no reliable D call. This CDR3 contains 14 residues. The germline gives CDR1 SEHNR, CDR2 FQNEAQ (reference sequence). Trimming took off 0 bases at V and 8 bases at J, with 10 bases between the two ends. The CDR3 region is CASSLAEEGEKLFF. CDR3 in DNA: TGTGCCAGCAGCTTAGCCGAGGAAGGGGAAAAACTGTTTTTT.

In its sample, this clonotype was seen many times. The genes are TRBV19 and TRBJ2-1; 7 nucleotides agree with TRBD1. This CDR3 is built from 15 residues. J gave up 4 bases and V 5 bases, and 8 bases lay outside the gene matches. Germline loops: CDR1 LNHDA, CDR2 SQIVND (reference sequence). CDR3 loop: CASSLSGTAYNEQFF. CDR3 DNA: TGTGCCAGTAGTCTTTCCGGGACAGCTTACAATGAGCAGTTCTTC.

Comments on this clonotype: Possible read error: a much larger clone is one base away. The chain is built from TRBV28 and TRBJ2-1; a weak D match, TRBD1 (5 bases). Per the germline V gene, CDR1 is MDHEN and CDR2 is SYDVKM. Trimming pared 11 bases from V and 8 bases from J, leaving 19 bases between. CDR3 length equals 13 residues. As DNA, the CDR3 is TGTGCCGGCATTTCAGGGTTATACCATGAGCAGTTCTTC. Its protein is CAGISGLYHEQFF. Full variable domain (remainder filled in from reference TRBV28 and TRBJ2-1): DVKVTQSSRYLVKRTGEKVFLECVQDMDHENMFWYRQDPGLGLRLIYFSYDVKMKEKGDIPEGYSVSREKKERFSLILESASTNQTSMYLCAGISGLYHEQFFGPGTRLTVL.

This clonotype was picked up many times. The chain combines TRBV11-2 with TRBJ2-5, with 13 bases identical to TRBD2. CDR3 length: 15 amino acids. J gave up 2 bases and V 5 bases, and 2 bases lay outside the gene matches. Germline values: CDR1 SGHAT, CDR2 FQNNGV. This CDR3 reads CASSRGLAGQETQYF. CDR3 coding DNA: TGTGCCAGCAGCAGGGGACTAGCGGGGCAAGAGACCCAGTACTTC.

This clonotype has more than one count but fewer than ten. The rearrangement joins TRBV19 to TRBJ1-2, with 9 bases identical to TRBD1. Germline V CDR1 and CDR2: LNHDA, SQIVND (reference sequence). The CDR3 extends over 14 amino acids. Trimming took 2 bases from V and 5 from J; bases not matched to a gene: 3. In nucleotides, the CDR3 is TGTGCCAGTAGTATAAGGACAGGGGTGTATGGCTACACCTTC. Translating it yields CASSIRTGVYGYTF.

In this sample, this clonotype turned up many times. J is TRBJ2-1 and V is TRBV20-1, with D perhaps given as TRBD1 or TRBD2 (5 bases each). The CDR3 length is 12 residues. CDR1 and CDR2 from the germline V gene are DFQATT and SNEGSKA (reference sequence). Between the trimmed V and J ends, which lost 7 bases and 4 bases, there was a span of 11 bases. As DNA, the CDR3 is TGCAGTGTGCCCGGGGCATACAATGAGCAGTTCTTC. Encoded protein: CSVPGAYNEQFF.

This clonotype was counted many times. V is TRBV7-2 and J is TRBJ2-3; the D call may be TRBD1 or TRBD2 (5 bases each). Per germline, CDR1 SGHTA and CDR2 FQGNSA. V was cut by 1 base and J by 0 bases, with 14 bases left in between. The CDR3 totals 17 residues. This chain's CDR3 is CASSLGTRGASTDTQYF. The CDR3 DNA is TGTGCCAGCAGCTTAGGAACTAGGGGTGCTAGCACAGATACGCAGTATTTT.

This clonotype was observed a few times. The J gene is TRBJ2-2, the V gene TRBV29-1; possible D gene TRBD1, 6 bases. V was cut by 0 bases and J by 8 bases, with 7 bases left in between. CDR1 is SQVTM and CDR2 is ANQGSEA in the germline V gene. The CDR3 covers 12 residues. The CDR3 loop is CSVEDDRGELFF. DNA of the CDR3: TGCAGCGTTGAAGATGACAGGGGGGAGCTGTTTTTT.

The chain carries TRBV20-1 and TRBJ2-3; possible D gene TRBD1, 6 bases. V lost 0 bases to trimming and J lost 5 bases, with 15 bases between them. Germline V gene lookup returns CDR1 DFQATT and CDR2 SNEGSKA (reference sequence). The CDR3 totals 15 residues. Here the CDR3 DNA reads TGCAGTGCTAGAGATCCAGGACAGTGGGGAGATACGCAGTATTTT. Its translation: CSARDPGQWGDTQYF.

The table lists this clonotype with a few counts. A junction boundary mismatches the germline segment, possibly from a read error. The genes are TRBV20-1 and TRBJ1-5, with D tentatively TRBD1 (5 bases). The V gene's germline CDR1 is DFQATT and CDR2 SNEGSKA (reference sequence). The CDR3 is made up of 14 amino acids. CDR3 bases: TGCAGTACTAGAGCCAGGGAGGGGACTCAGCCCCAGCATTTT. Its translation is CSTRAREGTQPQHF.

The genes are TRBV20-1 and TRBJ1-6; D gene unclear. V lost 7 bases, J lost 3 bases, and 13 bases lay in between. CDR1 is DFQATT and CDR2 is SNEGSKA in the germline V gene (reference sequence). The CDR3 has 14 residues. DNA of the CDR3: TGCAGTGTTGTTTGGCCAGACTATAATTCACCCCTCCACTTT. Its protein is CSVVWPDYNSPLHF.

This sequence joins TRBV19 and TRBJ1-4; D gene uncertain. The CDR3 loop spans 15 amino acids. Per germline, CDR1 LNHDA and CDR2 SQIVND (reference sequence). The V and J ends lost 7 bases and 8 bases respectively, with 20 bases between them. The CDR3 sequence: CASTTYSSSLEKLFF. CDR3 coding DNA: TGTGCCAGTACGACCTACTCATCCTCTTTGGAAAAACTGTTTTTT. Filled out from reference TRBV19 and TRBJ1-4, the complete variable domain reads DGGITQSPKYLFRKEGQNVTLSCEQNLNHDAMYWYRQDPGQGLRLIYYSQIVNDFQKGDIAEGYSVSREKKESFPLTVTSAQKNPTAFYLCASTTYSSSLEKLFFGSGTQLSVL.

A word on this clonotype: Since a much larger clone is just one base distant, this may be a read error. V gene TRBV30 combines with J gene TRBJ2-3; no clear D. CDR1 and CDR2 (germline): GTSNPN, SVGIG (reference sequence). The CDR3 spans 15 residues. V was pared by 0 bases and J by 4 bases, with 14 bases between. The CDR3 reads CAWSVTLPLSDTQYF. The CDR3 DNA sequence: TGTGCCTGGAGTGTAACGCTTCCCCTCTCAGATACGCAGTATTTT.